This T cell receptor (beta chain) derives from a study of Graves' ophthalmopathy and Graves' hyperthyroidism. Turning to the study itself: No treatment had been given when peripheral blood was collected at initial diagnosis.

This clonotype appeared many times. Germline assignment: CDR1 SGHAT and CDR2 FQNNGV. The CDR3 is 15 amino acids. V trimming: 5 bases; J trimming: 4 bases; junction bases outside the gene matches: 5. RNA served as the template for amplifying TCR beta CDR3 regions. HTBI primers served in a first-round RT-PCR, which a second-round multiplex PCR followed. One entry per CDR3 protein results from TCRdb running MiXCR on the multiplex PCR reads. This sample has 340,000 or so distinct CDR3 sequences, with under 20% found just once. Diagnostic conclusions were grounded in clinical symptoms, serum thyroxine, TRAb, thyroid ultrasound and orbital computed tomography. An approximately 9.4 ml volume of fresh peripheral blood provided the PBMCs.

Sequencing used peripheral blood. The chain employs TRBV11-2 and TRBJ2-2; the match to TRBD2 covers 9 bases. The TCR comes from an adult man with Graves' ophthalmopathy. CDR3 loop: CASSIRLAVTGELFF. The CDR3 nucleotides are TGTGCCAGCAGCATCCGACTAGCGGTCACCGGGGAGCTGTTTTTT.